This TCR beta chain derives from a study of spatial heterogeneity in lung cancer. About the study: Untreated early-stage non-small cell lung cancer patients, 70 to 85 in total, were the donors. Where present, follow-up PBMC were sequenced a median of roughly 25 months after resection. Study-wide results and caveats: Blood contained ubiquitous expanded tumor TCRs more at resection than at follow-up.

Time point: blood at routine non-recurrence follow-up after resection. TCRs were sequenced from unsorted whole RNA of tumor, nontumor lung or PBMC. This clonotype was seen many times. Its antigen is not identified. From the 5' RACE reads, TCRdb called clonotypes with MiXCR, one entry per CDR3 protein. The sample shows over 85,000 distinct CDR3 sequences, approximately 20% of them seen only once. This CDR3 spans 15 amino acids. V lost 5 bases, J lost 0 bases, and 11 bases lay in between. CDR1 is MNHEY, CDR2 SVGAGI, per germline. This specimen was PBMCs, taken at follow-up. The chain carries TRBV6-5 and TRBJ2-1, with D maybe TRBD1 (6 bases). The TCR was taken from a male donor with early-stage non-small cell lung cancer. CDR3 protein: CASSRQGTSYNEQFF. The CDR3 DNA reads as TGTGCCAGCAGTCGCCAGGGGACCTCCTACAATGAGCAGTTCTTC.